This T cell receptor (beta chain) was identified during a study of T-cell reconstitution after alpha-beta-depleted transplantation in children. This clonotype was recorded at least ten times. Unique molecular identifiers were used to barcode this TCRbeta library. MiXCR, run by TCRdb on the PCR reads, gives a single entry per CDR3 protein. The table has about 110,000 distinct CDR3 sequences, under 13% seen once. There are 11 residues in the CDR3. Germline V gene sequence: CDR1 SGDLS, CDR2 YYNGEE. Trimming removed 3 bases at V and 9 bases at J, with 6 bases between. Sequenced material: PBMCs from the stem cell graft donor, taken from the stem cell graft. The genes are TRBV9 and TRBJ2-2; D call uncertain. The origin of this receptor is a human donor who donated a stem cell graft to a child with acute lymphoblastic leukemia. The CDR3 reads CASSAARELFF. DNA of the CDR3: TGTGCCAGCAGCGCCGCCCGGGAGCTGTTTTTT.